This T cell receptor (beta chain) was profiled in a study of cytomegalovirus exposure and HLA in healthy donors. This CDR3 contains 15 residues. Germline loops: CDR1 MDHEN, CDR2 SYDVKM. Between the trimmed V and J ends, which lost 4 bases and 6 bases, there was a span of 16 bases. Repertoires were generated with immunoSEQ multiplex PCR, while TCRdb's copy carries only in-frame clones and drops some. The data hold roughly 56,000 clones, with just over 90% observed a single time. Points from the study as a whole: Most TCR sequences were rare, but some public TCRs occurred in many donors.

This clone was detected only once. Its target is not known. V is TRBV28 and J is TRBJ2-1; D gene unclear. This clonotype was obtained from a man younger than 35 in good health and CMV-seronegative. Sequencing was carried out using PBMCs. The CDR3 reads CASSSSEFPVNEQFF. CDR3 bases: TGTGCCAGCAGTTCCTCGGAGTTTCCAGTCAATGAGCAGTTCTTC.